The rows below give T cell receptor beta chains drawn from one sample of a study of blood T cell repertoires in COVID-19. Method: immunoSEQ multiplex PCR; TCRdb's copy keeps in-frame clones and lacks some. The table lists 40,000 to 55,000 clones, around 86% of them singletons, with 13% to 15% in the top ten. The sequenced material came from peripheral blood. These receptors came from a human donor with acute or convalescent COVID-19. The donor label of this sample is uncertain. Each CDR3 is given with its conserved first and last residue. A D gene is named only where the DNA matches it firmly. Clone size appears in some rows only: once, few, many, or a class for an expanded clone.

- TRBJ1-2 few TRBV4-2 CASSQDVRQGAQGNYGYTF TGTGCCAGCAGCCAAGATGTAAGGCAAGGGGCGCAGGGTAACTATGGCTACACCTTC
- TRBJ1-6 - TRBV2 CASGGGSYNSPLHF TGTGCCAGCGGGGGGGGTAGTTATAATTCACCCCTCCACTTT
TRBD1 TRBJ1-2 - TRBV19 CASSISQGDGYTF TGTGCCAGTAGTATATCGCAGGGGGATGGCTACACCTTC
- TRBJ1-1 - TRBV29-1 CSVVPRDSHTEAFF TGCAGCGTTGTGCCTCGGGACTCCCACACTGAAGCTTTCTTT
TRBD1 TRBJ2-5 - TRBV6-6 CASRPGTGGDETQYF TGTGCCAGCAGACCCGGGACAGGGGGCGACGAGACCCAGTACTTC
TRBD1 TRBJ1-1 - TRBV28 CASSLRRGTEAFF TGTGCCAGCAGTTTACGCAGGGGGACTGAAGCTTTCTTT
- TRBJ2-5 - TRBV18 CASSPPGNEETQYF TGTGCCAGCTCACCACCGGGCAATGAAGAGACCCAGTACTTC
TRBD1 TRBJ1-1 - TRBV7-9 CATHRGANTEAFF TGTGCCACCCACAGGGGGGCGAACACTGAAGCTTTCTTT
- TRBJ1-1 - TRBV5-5 CASSLQGHTEAFF TGTGCCAGCAGCTTGCAGGGTCACACTGAAGCTTTCTTT
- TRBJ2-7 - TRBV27 CASREGSSYEQYF TGTGCCAGCAGAGAGGGCAGTTCCTACGAGCAGTACTTC
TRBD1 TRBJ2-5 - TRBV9 CASSITGETGETQYF TGTGCCAGCAGTATAACAGGGGAGACGGGCGAGACCCAGTACTTC
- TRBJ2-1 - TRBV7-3 CASSLGAFAYNEQFF TGTGCCAGCAGCCTGGGGGCGTTTGCCTACAATGAGCAGTTCTTC
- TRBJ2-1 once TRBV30 CAWSGVSYNEQFF TGTGCCTGGAGCGGGGTCTCCTACAATGAGCAGTTCTTC
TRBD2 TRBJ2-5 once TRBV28 CASSLPRTSGGPSYF TGTGCCAGCAGTTTACCCCGGACTAGCGGGGGGCCGTCCTACTTC
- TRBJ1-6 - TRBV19 CASLDRSSYNSPLHF TGTGCCAGCTTAGACAGGAGCTCCTATAATTCACCCCTCCACTTT
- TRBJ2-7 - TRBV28 CASSSGTSYEQYF TGTGCCAGCAGTTCCGGGACATCCTACGAGCAGTACTTC
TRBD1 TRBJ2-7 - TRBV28 CASSLSGQGNYEQYF TGTGCCAGCAGTTTATCAGGACAGGGTAACTACGAGCAGTACTTC